Listed below are T cell receptor beta chains from one sample, sequenced in a study of shared clonotypes between healthy human individuals. Libraries were prepared by immunoSEQ multiplex PCR; TCRdb keeps only in-frame clonotypes and omits some of them. The sample comprises roughly 2.6 million clones, around 94% of which are singletons, and over 0.12% rests with the top ten. The specimen was naive CD4+ T cells sorted from blood. Receptor source: a man younger than 35 in good health. The CDR3 runs from the conserved cysteine through the conserved F or W. A D gene is named only where the DNA matches it firmly. Rows may omit the clone size; those that give it use once, few, many or a size class.

CDR3	DNA	V	J	D	size
CAISESVGEQFF	TGTGCCATCAGTGAGTCGGTGGGTGAGCAGTTCTTC	TRBV10-3	TRBJ2-1	NA	once
CASSIATTGVEKLFF	TGTGCCAGTAGTATAGCTACAACAGGGGTTGAAAAACTGTTTTTT	TRBV19	TRBJ1-4	TRBD1	once
CASSIGGQTREKLFF	TGTGCCAGTAGTATCGGAGGGCAGACGCGGGAAAAACTGTTTTTT	TRBV19	TRBJ1-4	NA	NA
CASSPSGRRPSGNTIYF	TGTGCCAGCAGCCCTTCGGGACGTCGGCCCTCCGGAAACACCATATATTTT	TRBV2	TRBJ1-3	NA	NA
CASSLELGGDTQYF	TGCGCCAGCAGCTTGGAATTGGGCGGAGATACGCAGTATTTT	TRBV5-1	TRBJ2-3	NA	NA
CASSIRSVSDRGETQYF	TGTGCCAGTAGTATTCGGTCTGTTTCAGACCGGGGAGAGACCCAGTACTTC	TRBV19	TRBJ2-5	NA	NA
CSVGGGQIQETQYF	TGCAGCGTTGGTGGGGGACAAATCCAAGAGACCCAGTACTTC	TRBV29-1	TRBJ2-5	NA	NA
CASSEMDRGPSPLHF	TGTGCCAGCAGTGAAATGGACAGGGGCCCTTCACCCCTCCACTTT	TRBV6-1	TRBJ1-6	TRBD1	NA
CASSQDRGASYEQYF	TGCGCCAGCAGCCAAGATCGCGGCGCATCCTACGAGCAGTACTTC	TRBV4-3	TRBJ2-7	NA	NA
CASSQYLIDRRSGNTIYF	TGCGCCAGCAGCCAATATTTAATCGACAGGCGCTCTGGAAACACCATATATTTT	TRBV4-1	TRBJ1-3	NA	NA
CASSLGQGVSSNQPQHF	TGTGCCAGCAGTTTGGGACAGGGGGTTTCGAGCAATCAGCCCCAGCATTTT	TRBV28	TRBJ1-5	TRBD1	NA
CASSNPRDRETNNEQFF	TGCGCCAGCAGCAACCCCCGGGACAGGGAAACCAACAATGAGCAGTTCTTC	TRBV5-1	TRBJ2-1	TRBD1	NA
CASSVTGANVLTF	TGTGCCAGCAGCGTAACTGGGGCCAACGTCCTGACTTTC	TRBV11-3	TRBJ2-6	NA	once
CASSLGGTPEAFF	TGTGCCAGCAGCTTGGGGGGGACCCCTGAAGCTTTCTTT	TRBV5-4	TRBJ1-1	NA	NA
CASSLKGGLSSYNSPLHF	TGTGCCAGCAGCTTAAAGGGGGGCCTCAGCTCCTATAATTCACCCCTCCACTTT	TRBV7-9	TRBJ1-6	NA	NA
CASSLPGRSYNEQFF	TGTGCCAGCAGCCTGCCGGGACGGTCCTACAATGAGCAGTTCTTC	TRBV13	TRBJ2-1	NA	NA
CASSLRGGDVGTDTQYF	TGCGCCAGCAGCCTCCGCGGGGGGGACGTTGGCACAGATACGCAGTATTTT	TRBV5-1	TRBJ2-3	TRBD2	NA
CASSWDGVSNQPQHF	TGTGCCAGCAGTTGGGACGGGGTTAGCAATCAGCCCCAGCATTTT	TRBV27	TRBJ1-5	NA	NA
CAWSASGDTIYF	TGTGCCTGGAGTGCTTCTGGGGACACCATATATTTT	TRBV30	TRBJ1-3	NA	NA
CASTRGGYNSPLHF	TGTGCCAGCACCAGGGGGGGGTACAATTCACCCCTCCACTTT	TRBV25-1	TRBJ1-6	TRBD1	NA
CAWSGQGAGTEAFF	TGTGCCTGGAGCGGACAGGGGGCGGGCACTGAAGCTTTCTTT	TRBV30	TRBJ1-1	TRBD1	once
CASQIAADTQYF	TGTGCCAGTCAGATAGCGGCAGATACGCAGTATTTT	TRBV7-2	TRBJ2-3	NA	NA
CASSDQANQPQHF	TGTGCCAGCAGTGACCAGGCGAATCAGCCCCAGCATTTT	TRBV6-4	TRBJ1-5	NA	NA
CASGPRSGKSSGANVLTF	TGTGCCAGCGGGCCGCGTAGCGGAAAATCCTCTGGGGCCAACGTCCTGACTTTC	TRBV7-9	TRBJ2-6	NA	NA
CASSPLPGYEQYF	TGTGCCAGCAGCCCCCTCCCGGGCTACGAGCAGTACTTC	TRBV7-9	TRBJ2-7	NA	NA
CASSSESRGRGNTIYF	TGCGCCAGCAGCTCGGAGAGTAGGGGACGAGGAAACACCATATATTTT	TRBV5-1	TRBJ1-3	NA	NA
CASSQVFSTDTQYF	TGCGCCAGCAGCCAAGTTTTTAGCACAGATACGCAGTATTTT	TRBV4-3	TRBJ2-3	NA	NA
CASSLGGRDYEQYF	TGTGCCAGCAGCTTGGGGGGACGGGACTACGAGCAGTACTTC	TRBV5-6	TRBJ2-7	NA	NA
CASSKRDFTDTQYF	TGCGCCAGCAGCAAACGGGACTTCACAGATACGCAGTATTTT	TRBV4-1	TRBJ2-3	NA	once
CASSYGGVKSYEQYF	TGTGCCAGCAGTTACGGGGGGGTAAAATCTTACGAGCAGTACTTC	TRBV6-5	TRBJ2-7	TRBD2	NA
CASSLDRAFF	TGTGCCAGCAGCTTAGACAGGGCTTTCTTT	TRBV7-9	TRBJ1-1	NA	few
CASSQEGTDTQYF	TGTGCCAGCAGCCAAGAAGGTACAGATACGCAGTATTTT	TRBV4-2	TRBJ2-3	NA	NA
CASGGVSGNTIYF	TGTGCCAGCGGAGGGGTCTCTGGAAACACCATATATTTT	TRBV7-9	TRBJ1-3	NA	NA
CASSYDTGVYNEQFF	TGTGCCAGCAGCTACGACACAGGGGTCTACAATGAGCAGTTCTTC	TRBV11-2	TRBJ2-1	TRBD1	NA
CASSVRGGSGANVLTF	TGTGCCAGCAGCGTACGGGGAGGCTCTGGGGCCAACGTCCTGACTTTC	TRBV9	TRBJ2-6	NA	NA
CASSQFGTVSSGANVLTF	TGCGCCAGCAGCCAATTCGGGACGGTGAGCTCTGGGGCCAACGTCCTGACTTTC	TRBV4-3	TRBJ2-6	NA	NA
CAISEPQGNGYTF	TGTGCCATCAGTGAGCCACAGGGGAATGGCTACACCTTC	TRBV10-3	TRBJ1-2	TRBD1	NA
CASSPQGVHEQYF	TGTGCCAGCAGCCCACAGGGTGTACACGAGCAGTACTTC	TRBV5-5	TRBJ2-7	NA	NA
CASSQGEQYF	TGTGCCAGCAGCCAGGGCGAGCAGTACTTC	TRBV28	TRBJ2-7	NA	NA
CASSLLGGPYEQYF	TGTGCCAGCAGCTTGTTAGGAGGACCCTACGAGCAGTACTTC	TRBV5-5	TRBJ2-7	NA	NA
CASSLDPNTGELFF	TGTGCCAGCAGTTTAGACCCGAACACCGGGGAGCTGTTTTTT	TRBV28	TRBJ2-2	NA	NA
CASSEARGRAGTGELFF	TGTGCCAGCAGTGAAGCGCGAGGGAGGGCGGGCACCGGGGAGCTGTTTTTT	TRBV6-1	TRBJ2-2	TRBD2	NA
CASSWRDRGHLYSNQPQHF	TGCGCCAGCAGCTGGAGAGACAGGGGACACCTCTATAGCAATCAGCCCCAGCATTTT	TRBV5-1	TRBJ1-5	TRBD1	NA
CASSPPNPNTGELFF	TGTGCCAGCAGTCCCCCCAACCCGAACACCGGGGAGCTGTTTTTT	TRBV28	TRBJ2-2	NA	once
CASSPTRQDSSGNTIYF	TGTGCCAGCTCACCAACTCGACAGGACTCGTCTGGAAACACCATATATTTT	TRBV18	TRBJ1-3	NA	NA
CASSLGRYQETQYF	TGTGCCAGCAGCTTAGGCCGATACCAAGAGACCCAGTACTTC	TRBV7-2	TRBJ2-5	NA	NA
CASSFGNSPLHF	TGTGCCAGCAGCTTTGGTAATTCACCCCTCCACTTT	TRBV11-2	TRBJ1-6	NA	few
CASSNSNTGELFF	TGCGCCAGCAGCAATAGTAACACCGGGGAGCTGTTTTTT	TRBV5-1	TRBJ2-2	NA	NA
CASSQVEGAVRQPQHF	TGTGCCAGCAGCCAAGTGGAGGGGGCGGTTCGTCAGCCCCAGCATTTT	TRBV4-2	TRBJ1-5	TRBD1	NA
CASSLVAVAYEQYF	TGTGCCAGCAGCTTAGTAGCGGTTGCCTACGAGCAGTACTTC	TRBV11-2	TRBJ2-7	NA	NA
CASRGEVYEQYF	TGTGCCAGCAGGGGAGAGGTTTACGAGCAGTACTTC	TRBV2	TRBJ2-7	NA	NA
CATALDSVRTEAFF	TGTGCCACAGCCCTGGACAGTGTGAGAACTGAAGCTTTCTTT	TRBV6-5	TRBJ1-1	NA	NA
CASSLQGDTGNTIYF	TGCGCCAGCAGCTTACAGGGGGACACTGGAAACACCATATATTTT	TRBV5-1	TRBJ1-3	TRBD1	NA
CASSLTGVHNEQFF	TGTGCCAGCAGCTTAACAGGGGTACACAATGAGCAGTTCTTC	TRBV11-3	TRBJ2-1	TRBD1	NA
CASSSRTSGGEQFF	TGTGCCAGCAGTTCTCGGACTAGCGGGGGGGAGCAGTTCTTC	TRBV27	TRBJ2-1	TRBD2	once
CASSLGSGSSYNEQFF	TGCGCCAGCAGCTTGGGTAGCGGGAGCTCCTACAATGAGCAGTTCTTC	TRBV5-1	TRBJ2-1	TRBD2	NA
CASSEVGGSQETQYF	TGTGCCAGCAGTGAAGTGGGAGGGTCCCAAGAGACCCAGTACTTC	TRBV6-1	TRBJ2-5	TRBD2	NA
CASSSRRDSSQPQHF	TGCGCCAGCAGCTCTCGCCGGGACAGTTCCCAGCCCCAGCATTTT	TRBV10-2	TRBJ1-5	TRBD1	NA
CASSPQANTEAFF	TGTGCCAGCAGCCCCCAGGCGAACACTGAAGCTTTCTTT	TRBV7-9	TRBJ1-1	NA	few